This T cell receptor (beta chain) emerged from a study of T cell responses to AZD1222 COVID-19 vaccine. Study-level points and caveats: Spike-specific TCR breadth and depth were elevated following two AZD1222 doses.

This clone appeared a single time. Its antigen is not known. Sequencing was performed with immunoSEQ multiplex PCR; in TCRdb, only in-frame clones are kept and a portion is missing. The sample yields 150,000 to 200,000 clones, approximately 90% seen once. The CDR3 spans 12 residues. Germline CDR1 MGHRA, CDR2 YSYEKL. V was cut by 0 bases and J by 7 bases, with 6 bases left in between. This rearrangement joins TRBV4-1 to TRBJ1-1; TRBD1 is a possible D gene (5 bases). The sequence derives from an adult who received the MenACWY meningococcal vaccine as a control. The sequencing here drew on peripheral blood, taken 28 days after the second dose of the MenACWY control vaccine. Here the CDR3 reads CASSQEGDEAFF. CDR3 sequence (DNA): TGCGCCAGCAGCCAAGAAGGGGATGAAGCTTTCTTT.